This T cell receptor beta chain is from a study of siplizumab effects on memory and regulatory T cells. Measured with immunoSEQ multiplex PCR; TCRdb has only the in-frame clones, and not every one. Here the sample spans some 100,000 clones, about nine tenths being singletons. The V end lost 0 bases, the J end lost 4 bases, and 9 bases lay between the germline ends. Germline V gene lookup returns CDR1 GTSNPN and CDR2 SVGIG (reference sequence). There are 13 residues in the CDR3. The rearrangement links TRBV30 to TRBJ1-2; D is ambiguous. The sequencing sample was made of non-Treg CD4+ T cells sorted from blood. The clonotype comes from a human donor in good health. In DNA, the CDR3 is TGTGCCTGGAGTGTAAGGCAAGGCTATGGCTACACCTTC. Translated, it gives CAWSVRQGYGYTF. Combining the CDR3 with reference TRBV30 and TRBJ1-2 gives the whole variable domain SQTIHQWPATLVQPVGSPLSLECTVEGTSNPNLYWYRQAAGRGLQLLFYSVGIGQISSEVPQNLSASRPQDRQFILSSKKLLLSDSGFYLCAWSVRQGYGYTFGSGTRLTVV.